This TCR beta chain was retrieved from a study of blood T cell repertoires in COVID-19. Study-level background: Samples of COVID-19 (acute and convalescent) were obtained from the United States, Italy and Spain. PBMCs, B-cell-depleted T cells, or T cells provided the cDNA or gDNA that made up the material.

The germline CDR1 and CDR2 sequences are MNHEY and SVGAGI. V dropped 2 bases and J dropped 1 base, with 5 bases sitting between them. The CDR3 has 13 amino acids. In the original analysis: Nucleated cell number was recorded as an estimate derived from reference gene primer amplification. TCRdb keeps only in-frame clones here, not all; method: immunoSEQ multiplex PCR. V and J calls and clone size are copied from that table; D and trimming were computed from the DNA. The data show 230,000 or so clones, roughly 88% seen once. Enrollees, about 18 to 89 years old, lived in around 23 US areas. The sample was PBMCs or T cells enriched from blood (not recorded which). The sequence was collected from a woman between 40 and 50 years old with acute COVID-19. The chain joins TRBV6-5 to TRBJ1-1, with D perhaps TRBD1 (5 bases). CDR3 bases: TGTGCCAGCAGTTACCAGGGGAACACTGAAGCTTTCTTT. Translated: CASSYQGNTEAFF.